This entry describes one T cell receptor (beta chain). These data are taken from a study of blood T cell repertoires in COVID-19. Study at large: The United States, Italy and Spain provided the acute and convalescent COVID-19 samples. Nucleic acid was either cDNA or gDNA, and it came from T cells, B-cell-depleted T cells, or PBMCs.

Trimming left V 1 base short and J 5 bases short, with 9 bases between. CDR1 is LNHNV and CDR2 is YYDKDF in the germline V gene (reference sequence). The CDR3 consists of 14 residues. Authors' analysis steps: The assay estimated nucleated cells by amplifying reference gene primers. Profiling relied on immunoSEQ multiplex PCR, and the TCRdb table lists in-frame clones only, not all of them. The V and J calls and clone size come from that table; D and trimming were worked out from the DNA. The repertoire has about 52,000 clones, approximately 91% of them found once; the top ten carry roughly 6.5%. The V and J genes are TRBV15 and TRBJ1-5, with D possibly TRBD1 on 6 matching bases. This clonotype was sampled from a man aged 50-59 years with active COVID-19. Sequenced input: peripheral blood. As DNA, the CDR3 is TGTGCCACCAGCAGAGTGGGGGCGGATCAGCCCCAGCATTTT. Protein product: CATSRVGADQPQHF. Using reference TRBV15 and TRBJ1-5 for the parts outside the CDR3, the full variable domain is DAMVIQNPRYQVTQFGKPVTLSCSQTLNHNVMYWYQQKSSQAPKLLFHYYDKDFNNEADTPDNFQSRRPNTSFCFLDIRSPGLGDTAMYLCATSRVGADQPQHFGDGTRLSIL.